This section outlines one T cell receptor (beta chain) sequence together with its context. Its target is unknown. CDR1 and CDR2 from the germline V gene are SNHLY and FYNNEI. V was trimmed by 2 bases and J by 8 bases, leaving 22 bases between them. The CDR3 sequence is 17 residues long. The sample belongs to a study of cytomegalovirus exposure and HLA in healthy donors. Study-wide results and caveats: Reports credit the classifier with highly specific, highly sensitive diagnosis of cytomegalovirus status.

PCR amplification relied on 60 Vbeta primers (plus 13 Jbeta primers). Repertoires were generated with immunoSEQ multiplex PCR, while TCRdb's copy carries only in-frame clones and drops some. Counted here are about 37,000 clones, around 70% occurring once; the ten biggest clones make up roughly 6.7%. The receptor comes from a man under 40 in good health and CMV-seronegative. The sequenced sample consisted of PBMCs. V is TRBV2 and J is TRBJ2-1; D call uncertain. The CDR3 sequence is CASSELIPHTSLDEQFF. DNA for the CDR3: TGTGCCAGCAGTGAACTCATCCCCCACACGTCTCTGGATGAGCAGTTCTTC.